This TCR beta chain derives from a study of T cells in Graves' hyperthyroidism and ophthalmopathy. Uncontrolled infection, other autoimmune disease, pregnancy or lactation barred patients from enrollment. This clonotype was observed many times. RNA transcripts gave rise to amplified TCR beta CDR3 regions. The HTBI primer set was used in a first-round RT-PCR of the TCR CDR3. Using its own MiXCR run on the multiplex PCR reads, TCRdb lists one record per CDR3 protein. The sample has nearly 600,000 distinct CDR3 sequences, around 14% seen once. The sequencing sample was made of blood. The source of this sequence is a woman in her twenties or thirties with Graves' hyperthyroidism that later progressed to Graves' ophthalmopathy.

The CDR3 nucleotides are TGTGCCAGCACGGGGGAGGGGTCTGAAGCTTTCTTT. Translating it yields CASTGEGSEAFF. The rearrangement uses TRBV27 and TRBJ1-1; D perhaps matches TRBD1 (5 bases). Trimming cost V 7 bases and J 6 bases, with 12 bases left between them. The CDR3 extends over 12 amino acids. From germline, CDR1 is MNHEY and CDR2 SMNVEV (reference sequence).